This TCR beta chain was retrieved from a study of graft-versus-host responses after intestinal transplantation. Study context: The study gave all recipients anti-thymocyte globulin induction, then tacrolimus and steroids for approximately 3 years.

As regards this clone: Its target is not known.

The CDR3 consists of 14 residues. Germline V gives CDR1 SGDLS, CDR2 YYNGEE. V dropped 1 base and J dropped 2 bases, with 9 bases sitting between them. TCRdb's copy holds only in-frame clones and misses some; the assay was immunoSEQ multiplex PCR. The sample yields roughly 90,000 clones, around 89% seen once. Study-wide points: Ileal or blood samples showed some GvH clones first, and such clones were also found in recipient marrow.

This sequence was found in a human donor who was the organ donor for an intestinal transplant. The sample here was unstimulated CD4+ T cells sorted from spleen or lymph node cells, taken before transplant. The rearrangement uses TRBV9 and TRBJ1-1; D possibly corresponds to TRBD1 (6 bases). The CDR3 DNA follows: TGTGCCAGCAGCGTACTGGGGGCCAACACTGAAGCTTTCTTT. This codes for CASSVLGANTEAFF.